This T cell receptor beta chain derives from a study of beta chain features in type 1 diabetes. The overall study: Healthy donors, compared against patients, showed similar age, gender and cell yields.

The investigators reverse transcribed all of the isolated RNA, so they sequenced expressed TCRB transcripts. The data were produced by immunoSEQ multiplex PCR, yet TCRdb's version contains in-frame clones alone and is incomplete. The sample consists of 60,000 to 75,000 clones, roughly three fifths of them appearing once. Per germline, CDR1 MNHEY and CDR2 SMNVEV (reference sequence). Germline trimming cut 10 bases from V and 2 bases from J; bases unmatched to any gene: 12. This CDR3 is built from 15 residues. The specimen was Tregs from blood. The TCR originated in a woman aged 18 to 35 in good health. The V call is TRBV27, the J call TRBJ2-7; TRBD2 aligns across 9 bases. CDR3 sequence reads: CAIKPTSGYAYEQYF. In DNA form, the CDR3 reads TGTGCCATTAAGCCGACTAGCGGATATGCCTACGAGCAGTACTTC.